Detailed here is one T cell receptor (beta chain). The data stem from a study of blood T cell repertoires in COVID-19. Trimming removed 0 bases at V and 6 bases at J, with 17 bases between. CDR1 and CDR2 from the germline V gene are GTSNPN and SVGIG (reference sequence). The CDR3 is made up of 16 amino acids. Enrolment of Seattle patients took place during active infection, and they were followed longitudinally. This table comes from immunoSEQ multiplex PCR, and its TCRdb copy is limited to in-frame clones, with some not included. In the table there are 250,000 to 350,000 clones, approximately 88% of which are singletons.

The TCR sequence derives from a human donor with COVID-19, enrolled during active disease. The donor label of this sample is uncertain. The chain uses TRBV30 and TRBJ2-2, with D possibly TRBD2 on 7 matching bases. The sequenced sample consisted of peripheral blood. In DNA form, the CDR3 reads TGTGCCTGGAGTGTACTGGCGGGGGCCTTGTCCGGGGAGCTGTTTTTT. Encoded protein: CAWSVLAGALSGELFF.